This T cell receptor (beta chain) appears in the sequencing data of a study of blood T cell repertoires in COVID-19. Study-wide context: From the United States, Italy and Spain came samples of acute and convalescent COVID-19. Sources were T cells, B-cell-depleted T cells, or PBMCs; the material itself was cDNA or gDNA.

In the authors' methods: Reference gene primer amplification yielded estimated nucleated cell counts. Generated by immunoSEQ multiplex PCR, the TCRdb table keeps only in-frame clones and is missing some. The V and J calls and clone size were taken over from that table, and D and trimming were inferred from the DNA. Of approximately 98,000 clones listed, more than 75% are singletons. Germline assignment: CDR1 SGHRS and CDR2 YFSETQ. The CDR3 loop spans 16 amino acids. Trimming at V came to 0 bases and at J to 9 bases, leaving 12 bases not matched to a gene. The receptor's source is a man older than 75 with acute or convalescent COVID-19. The sequenced sample was peripheral blood. The gene calls are TRBV5-1 and TRBJ2-1; 7 bases align to TRBD1. The CDR3 spells CASSLAARQGLGEQFF. CDR3 bases: TGCGCCAGCAGCTTGGCCGCGAGACAGGGTTTGGGTGAGCAGTTCTTC.